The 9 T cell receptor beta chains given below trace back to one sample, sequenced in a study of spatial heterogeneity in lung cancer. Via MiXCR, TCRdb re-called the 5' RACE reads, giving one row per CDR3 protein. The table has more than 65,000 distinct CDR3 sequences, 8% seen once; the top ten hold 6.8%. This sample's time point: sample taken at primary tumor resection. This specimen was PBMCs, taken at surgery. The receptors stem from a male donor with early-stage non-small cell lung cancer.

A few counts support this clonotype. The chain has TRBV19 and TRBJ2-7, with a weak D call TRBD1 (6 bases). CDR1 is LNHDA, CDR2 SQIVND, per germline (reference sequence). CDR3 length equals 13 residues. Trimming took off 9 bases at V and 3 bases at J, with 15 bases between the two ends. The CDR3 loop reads CASSRQGNYEQYF. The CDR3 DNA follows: TGTGCCAGCTCCCGCCAGGGGAACTACGAGCAGTACTTC.

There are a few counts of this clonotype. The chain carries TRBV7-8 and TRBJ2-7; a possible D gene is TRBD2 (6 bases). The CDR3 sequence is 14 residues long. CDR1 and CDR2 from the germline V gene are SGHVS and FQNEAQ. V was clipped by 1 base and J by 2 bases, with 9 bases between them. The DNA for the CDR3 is TGTGCCAGCAGCTTAGGGCTAGCGCCCTACGAGCAGTACTTC. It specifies CASSLGLAPYEQYF.

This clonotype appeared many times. The CDR3 region is CASSDTFPSGRAREGSTDTQYF. The CDR3, as DNA: TGTGCCAGCAGCGACACATTCCCTAGCGGGAGGGCAAGGGAAGGAAGCACAGATACGCAGTATTTT. The chain combines TRBV11-1 with TRBJ2-3, with TRBD2 matching over 12 bases. The germline V gene has CDR1 SGHAT and CDR2 FQDESV (reference sequence). J lost 0 bases, V lost 5 bases, and 21 bases had no gene match. The CDR3 has 22 residues.

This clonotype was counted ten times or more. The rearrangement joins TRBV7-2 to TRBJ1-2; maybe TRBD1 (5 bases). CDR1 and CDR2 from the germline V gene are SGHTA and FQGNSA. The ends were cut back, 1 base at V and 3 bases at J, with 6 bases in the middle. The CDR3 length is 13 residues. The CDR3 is CASSLGRDYGYTF. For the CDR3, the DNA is TGTGCCAGCAGCTTAGGCAGGGACTATGGCTACACCTTC.

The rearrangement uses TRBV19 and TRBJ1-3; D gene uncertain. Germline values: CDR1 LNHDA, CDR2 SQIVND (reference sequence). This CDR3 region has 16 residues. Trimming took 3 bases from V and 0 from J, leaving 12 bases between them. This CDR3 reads CASSISVVGSGNTIYF. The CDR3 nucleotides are TGTGCCAGTAGTATTTCCGTGGTGGGCTCTGGAAACACCATATATTTT.

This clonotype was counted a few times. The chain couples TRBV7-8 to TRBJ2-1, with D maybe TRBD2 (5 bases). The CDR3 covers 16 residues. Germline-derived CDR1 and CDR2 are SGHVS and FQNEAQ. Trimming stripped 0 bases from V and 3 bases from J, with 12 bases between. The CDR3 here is CASSLAGQRRYNEQFF. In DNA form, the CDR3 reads TGTGCCAGCAGCTTAGCGGGCCAGCGGCGCTACAATGAGCAGTTCTTC.

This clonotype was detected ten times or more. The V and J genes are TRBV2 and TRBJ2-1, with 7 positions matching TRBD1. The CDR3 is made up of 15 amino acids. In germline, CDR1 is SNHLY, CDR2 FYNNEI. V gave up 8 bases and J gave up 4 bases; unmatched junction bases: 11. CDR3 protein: CASQGKTGKYNEQFF. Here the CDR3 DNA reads TGTGCCAGCCAGGGGAAGACAGGGAAATACAATGAGCAGTTCTTC.

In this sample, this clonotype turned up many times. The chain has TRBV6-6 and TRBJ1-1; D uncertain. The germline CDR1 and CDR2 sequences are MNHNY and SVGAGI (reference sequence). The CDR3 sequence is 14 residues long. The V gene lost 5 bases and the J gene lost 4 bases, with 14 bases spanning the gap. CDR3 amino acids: CASSRNQASTEAFF. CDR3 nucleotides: TGTGCCAGCAGTCGAAACCAGGCTTCCACTGAAGCTTTCTTT.

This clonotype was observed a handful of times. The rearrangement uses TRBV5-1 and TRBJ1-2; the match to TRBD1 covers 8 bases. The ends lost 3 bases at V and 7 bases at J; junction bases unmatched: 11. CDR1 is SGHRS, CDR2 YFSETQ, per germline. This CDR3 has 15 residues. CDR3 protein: CASSYGQGHSSGYTF. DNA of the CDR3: TGCGCCAGCAGCTACGGACAGGGCCACTCTAGTGGCTACACCTTC.